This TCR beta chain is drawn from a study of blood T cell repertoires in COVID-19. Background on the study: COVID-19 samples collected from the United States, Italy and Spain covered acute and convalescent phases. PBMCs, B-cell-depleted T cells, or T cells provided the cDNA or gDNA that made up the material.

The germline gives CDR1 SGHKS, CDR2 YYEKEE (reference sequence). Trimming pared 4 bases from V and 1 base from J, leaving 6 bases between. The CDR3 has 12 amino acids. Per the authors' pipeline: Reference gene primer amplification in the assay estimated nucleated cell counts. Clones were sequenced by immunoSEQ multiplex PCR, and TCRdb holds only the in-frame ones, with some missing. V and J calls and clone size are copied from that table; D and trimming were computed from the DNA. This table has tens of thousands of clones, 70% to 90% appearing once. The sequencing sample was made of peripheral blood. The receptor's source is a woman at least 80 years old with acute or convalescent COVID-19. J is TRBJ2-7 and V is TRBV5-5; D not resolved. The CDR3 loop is CASSTGSYEQYF. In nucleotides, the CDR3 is TGTGCCAGCAGCACTGGTTCCTACGAGCAGTACTTC. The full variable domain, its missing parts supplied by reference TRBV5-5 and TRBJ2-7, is DAGVTQSPTHLIKTRGQQVTLRCSPISGHKSVSWYQQVLGQGPQFIFQYYEKEERGRGNFPDRFSARQFPNYSSELNVNALLLGDSALYLCASSTGSYEQYFGPGTRLTVT.